The subject of this entry is one T cell receptor beta chain. Its cognate antigen has yet to be identified. No base-level quality is on record; no much larger clone is a single base apart. These data are taken from a study of post-analysis software for immune sequencing data (dated by TCRdb to the mid-2010s). With respect to the entire study: Recorded disease courses included relapsing-remitting, secondary progressive and progressive-relapsing multiple sclerosis, with some patients lacking subtype annotation. The multiple sclerosis patient repertoires were compared with about a dozen previously published healthy control repertoires from donors aged roughly 6 to 27 years. A subset of samples was prepared in parallel using single-end sample barcoding, then pooled and co-amplified after Illumina adapter ligation.

To prepare the library, PCR was applied. The sequencer listed for this sample is Illumina HiSeq 2500. To reduce PCR and sequencing biases, unique molecular identifiers were incorporated into the TCR beta cDNA libraries. Some 500,000 cDNA molecules were obtained for every 1 to 10 million input T cells, so each molecule roughly corresponded to one T cell. The patient libraries were prepared and sequenced using the same protocol as the earlier healthy control dataset. Samples belonging to the same batch were prepared together, multiplexed and sequenced on a shared HiSeq lane. Per the source publication's procedure: MIGEC was used to process the raw barcoded reads, and molecular identifier groups with only a single read were discarded before consensus assembly and CDR3 extraction. Clonotype tables were post-analysed with VDJtools, and diversity was normalized by down-sampling all datasets to the smallest sample size. Repertoire overlap clustering matched CDR3 amino acid but not nucleotide sequences to correct batch-related cross-sample contamination. TCRdb cleaned the public reads at Q25 with fastp, built clones with MiXCR and kept in-frame beta chains. CDR3 protein sequences are deduplicated, and each keeps its most common genes and DNA. These V and J calls originate from TCRdb's pipeline instead of the authors' own analysis. The sample data list about 820,000 distinct CDR3 sequences, and about 50% of these were observed just once. 4% to 5.5% of the sample comes from the top ten.

V is cut by 6 bases and J by 4 bases, and the space between the germline ends is 13 bases. The CDR3 goes from the cysteine to the phenylalanine over 14 residues. Only CDR3 DNA is held: 42 bases, read in frame from base 1. In the germline V gene (reference sequence), CDR1 corresponds to MNHNY and CDR2 to SVGAGI. Overall study outcomes, separate from this receptor: Strong co-clustering of samples prepared in the same batch was shown by direct clustering with F measure, prompting a batch-effect correction. Compared with controls, multiple sclerosis patients had significantly lower normalized Chao1 diversity, a finding suggesting substantial peripheral T-cell clonal expansion. Patients showed significantly higher frequencies than controls for a handful of TRBV segments, among them TRBV5-6, TRBV5-1 and TRBV20-1. The multiple sclerosis patient group was slightly younger than the control group.

To demonstrate the VDJtools post-analysis software, the study profiled TCR beta repertoires from the peripheral blood of around 13 young patients with multiple sclerosis. The patients with multiple sclerosis were children and adolescents between roughly 6 and 17 years of age. Material: blood. The chain couples TRBV6-6 to TRBJ1-5, with no confidently assigned D gene. The receptor's source is a girl aged 10 to 17 with multiple sclerosis. DNA sequence: TGTGCCAGCAGGACCCGGGTTGGGAATCAGCCCCAGCATTTT. Its product reads: CASRTRVGNQPQHF.